This T cell receptor beta chain was identified in a study of cytomegalovirus exposure and HLA in healthy donors. The CDR3 sequence is 14 residues long. Germline V gives CDR1 MDHEN, CDR2 SYDVKM. V dropped 5 bases and J dropped 2 bases, with 11 bases sitting between them. Produced via immunoSEQ multiplex PCR; TCRdb's table is partial and in-frame only. There are some 250,000 clones in the sample; around 90% occur only once, and under 0.4% lies in the top ten. Whole-study results and caveats: In the roughly 120 validation repertoires, a later analysis found that first-cohort TCR clusters tended to co-occur.

This clone was recorded only once. Its target is not known. The chain employs TRBV28 and TRBJ2-3; possibly TRBD1 for D (5 bases). Sequenced sample: PBMCs. The TCR comes from a young woman in good health and CMV-seronegative. The CDR3 region has the DNA TGTGCCAGCAGTCCCGGACACGACACAGATACGCAGTATTTT. It encodes CASSPGHDTDTQYF.